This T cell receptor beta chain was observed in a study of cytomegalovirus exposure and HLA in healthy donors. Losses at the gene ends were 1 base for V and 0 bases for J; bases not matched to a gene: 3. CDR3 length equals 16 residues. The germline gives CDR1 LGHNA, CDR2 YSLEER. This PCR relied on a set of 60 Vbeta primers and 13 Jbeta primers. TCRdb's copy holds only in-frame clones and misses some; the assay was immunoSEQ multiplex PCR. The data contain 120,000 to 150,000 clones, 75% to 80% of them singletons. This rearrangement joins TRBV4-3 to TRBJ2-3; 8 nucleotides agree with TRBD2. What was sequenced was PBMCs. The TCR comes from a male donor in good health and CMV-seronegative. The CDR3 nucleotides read TGCGCCAGCAGCCAAGCCCGGGGGGGGAGCACAGATACGCAGTATTTT. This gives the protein CASSQARGGSTDTQYF.